This entry lists 18 T cell receptor beta chains sequenced from one sample in a study of blood T cells in healthy people across ages. A J-beta primer mix and a sample-barcoded 5' primer were used in a second PCR of roughly 7 to 12 cycles. From the 5' RACE reads, TCRdb called clonotypes with MiXCR, one entry per CDR3 protein. The sample has over 700,000 distinct CDR3 sequences, around a quarter seen once. The data also belong to a second study, concerning T cells of mothers and their children.

The sequencing sample was made of blood. The receptor set was obtained from a boy aged 10-17 years in good health.

This clonotype turned up a few times. The chain uses TRBV20-1 and TRBJ2-3, with 8 bases identical to TRBD2. Looked up from germline, CDR1 is DFQATT and CDR2 is SNEGSKA (reference sequence). With 4 bases clipped from V and 0 bases from J, the junction kept 9 bases outside the gene matches. CDR3 size: 16 residues. The CDR3 is CSATPPQRESTDTQYF. CDR3 sequence (DNA): TGCAGTGCTACTCCCCCTCAGCGGGAGAGCACAGATACGCAGTATTTT.

This clonotype showed up many times. The chain couples TRBV11-3 to TRBJ2-2; TRBD1 or TRBD2 may be the D gene (5 bases each). This CDR3 spans 15 amino acids. Germline-derived CDR1 and CDR2 are SGHNT and YENEEA. Deletions cut 1 base from V and 1 base from J, with 7 bases between. CDR3: CASSLVGGNTGELFF. The CDR3 DNA sequence: TGTGCCAGCAGCTTAGTTGGGGGGAACACCGGGGAGCTGTTTTTT. Together with reference TRBV11-3 and TRBJ2-2, the CDR3 gives the full variable domain: EAGVVQSPRYKIIEKKQPVAFWCNPISGHNTLYWYLQNLGQGPELLIRYENEEAVDDSQLPKDRFSAERLKGVDSTLKIQPAELGDSAVYLCASSLVGGNTGELFFGEGSRLTVL.

V is TRBV12-3 or TRBV12-4 and J is TRBJ2-5; D possibly corresponds to TRBD1 (6 bases). The better agreement between TRBJ2-1 and the DNA end casts doubt on the J call. The length of the CDR3 is 11 residues. CDR3 DNA: TGTGCCAGCAGAAATACAGGGTCGCAGTTCTTC. Protein sequence: CASRNTGSQFF.

This clonotype was counted between two and nine times. The J gene is TRBJ2-5, the V gene TRBV7-9, with 7 bases identical to TRBD2. V shed 5 bases and J 0 bases; nucleotides not matched to a gene: 6. The length of the CDR3 is 15 residues. In germline, CDR1 is SEHNR, CDR2 FQNEAQ (reference sequence). The CDR3, as DNA: TGTGCCAGCAGCGATGCCGGGACTAACCAAGAGACCCAGTACTTC. It specifies CASSDAGTNQETQYF.

This clonotype has just a few counts. The junction departs from germline at one end; a sequencing error may be responsible. This chain uses TRBV7-7 with TRBJ2-1, with 8 bases aligning to TRBD2. This CDR3 region has 19 residues. Germline CDR1 is SSHAT and CDR2 is FNYEAQ (reference sequence). The DNA for the CDR3 is TGTGCTAGCACCTCCCCGGGGGGGCCTCCTTCGAGCTCCTACAATGAGCAGTTCTTC. Translation gives CASTSPGGPPSSSYNEQFF.

This clonotype has more than one count but fewer than ten. The gene calls are TRBV20-1 and TRBJ2-1; TRBD2 aligns across 8 bases. CDR3 length: 12 amino acids. Germline loops: CDR1 DFQATT, CDR2 SNEGSKA (reference sequence). V dropped 4 bases and J dropped 10; count of bases not matched to a gene: 6. This chain's CDR3 is CSATAGAREQFF. In DNA form, the CDR3 reads TGCAGTGCTACAGCGGGGGCTAGAGAGCAGTTCTTC.

The V call is TRBV4-2, the J call TRBJ2-2, with D maybe TRBD2 (5 bases). This CDR3 comprises 16 residues. From germline, CDR1 is LGHNA and CDR2 YNFKEQ. Between the trimmed V and J ends, which lost 1 base and 8 bases, there was a span of 17 bases. The CDR3 DNA is TGTGCCAGCAGCCAAGGCCCCATTGGACTCCCAGGGGAGCTGTTTTTT. Amino acids: CASSQGPIGLPGELFF.

The V gene is TRBV6-1, the J gene TRBJ1-5, with D perhaps matching TRBD1 (6 bases). Germline V gene lookup returns CDR1 MNHNS and CDR2 SASEGT. The CDR3 contains 13 residues. The V gene lost 8 bases and the J gene lost 5 bases, with 13 bases spanning the gap. CDR3 residues: CASGVQGDQPQHF. As DNA, the CDR3 is TGTGCCAGCGGAGTACAGGGCGATCAGCCCCAGCATTTT.

This clonotype showed up just a few times. J is TRBJ1-1 and V is TRBV7-9; possibly TRBD1 for D (5 bases). The V end was cut by 5 bases, the J end by 9 bases, with 13 bases between. Germline V gene lookup returns CDR1 SEHNR and CDR2 FQNEAQ (reference sequence). The CDR3 runs 12 residues. CDR3 sequence reads: CASSQGERKAFF. CDR3 DNA sequence: TGTGCCAGCAGCCAAGGGGAGCGTAAAGCTTTCTTT.

This clonotype has just a few counts. An end of the junction differs from the germline gene, which may be a read error. The rearrangement uses TRBV11-2 and TRBJ2-5; TRBD1 or TRBD2 may be the D gene (6 bases each). The CDR3 runs 16 residues. Germline V gene lookup returns CDR1 SGHAT and CDR2 FQNNGV. The CDR3 coding sequence is TGTGCCAACAGCTTAGATTTTTGGGGGGCGCCGGAGACCCAGTACTTC. It encodes CANSLDFWGAPETQYF.

This clonotype has more than one count but fewer than ten. The V gene is TRBV29-1, the J gene TRBJ2-7; D perhaps matches TRBD1 (6 bases). The CDR3 contains 15 residues. The V gene's germline CDR1 is SQVTM and CDR2 ANQGSEA. The ends were cut back, 1 base at V and 2 bases at J, with 15 bases in the middle. The CDR3 DNA follows: TGCAGCGTTGAAGCAAACCGGGACACCCCCTACGAGCAGTACTTC. Its protein is CSVEANRDTPYEQYF.

In DNA form, the CDR3 reads TGTGCCAGCAGTTACTCGCCGGGACAGGGGAACTATGGCTACACCTTC. Translating gives CASSYSPGQGNYGYTF. The rearrangement links TRBV6-6 to TRBJ1-2; TRBD1 matches 10 bases. Unmatched junction bases numbered 3, after V lost 0 bases and J lost 2 bases. The CDR3 consists of 16 residues. Germline values: CDR1 MNHNY, CDR2 SVGAGI (reference sequence).

This rearrangement joins TRBV5-6 to TRBJ2-5; 15 bases line up with TRBD2. The last part of the DNA fits TRBJ2-7 better; the J call may be wrong. The CDR3 is made up of 16 amino acids. Germline loops: CDR1 SGHDT, CDR2 YYEEEE. The CDR3 loop is CASSFRTSGRAGEQYF. In DNA form, the CDR3 reads TGTGCCAGCAGCTTCCGGACTAGCGGGAGGGCTGGCGAGCAGTACTTC.

The genes are TRBV27 and TRBJ1-6; D remains ambiguous. Deletions cut 10 bases from V and 9 bases from J, with 16 bases between. Germline CDR1 and CDR2: MNHEY and SMNVEV (reference sequence). The CDR3 covers 13 residues. This chain's CDR3 is CATKRDLFSPLHF. In DNA, the CDR3 is TGTGCCACCAAACGTGACCTGTTTTCACCCCTCCACTTT.

J is TRBJ1-1 and V is TRBV3-1; D gene uncertain. The CDR3 spans 14 residues. In germline, CDR1 is LGHDT, CDR2 YNNKEL (reference sequence). V was cut by 0 bases and J by 10 bases, with 15 bases left in between. As DNA, the CDR3 is TGTGCCAGCAGCCAAGAGGTTGTACCAGATGGAGCTTTCTTT. Protein product: CASSQEVVPDGAFF.

CDR3 bases: TGTGCCGTGAGCGGGGCTGGGGCCAACGTCCTGACTTTC. Translation: CAVSGAGANVLTF. The genes are TRBV24-1 and TRBJ2-6; 7 nucleotides align to TRBD2. The germline gives CDR1 KGHDR, CDR2 SFDVKD. The CDR3 spans 13 residues. Unmatched junction bases numbered 3, after V lost 12 bases and J lost 2 bases.

This clonotype was observed a single time. CDR3 loop: CASSTSALSAQYF. CDR3 nucleotide sequence: TGTGCCAGCAGCACATCGGCTCTCTCGGCGCAGTACTTC. V gene TRBV13 combines with J gene TRBJ2-5; D gene ambiguous. V lost 5 bases and J 11 bases, leaving 18 bases between the germline ends. The CDR3 consists of 13 residues. Germline V gene lookup returns CDR1 PRHDT and CDR2 FYEKMQ (reference sequence).

CDR3 DNA: TGCAGCGCCATACTAAGAAACTACAATGAGCAGTTCTTC. Its translation: CSAILRNYNEQFF. This chain links TRBV29-1 with TRBJ2-1; D gene ambiguous. Deletions cut 7 bases from V and 3 bases from J, with 13 bases between. The CDR3 runs to 13 residues. Germline V CDR1 and CDR2: SQVTM, ANQGSEA.